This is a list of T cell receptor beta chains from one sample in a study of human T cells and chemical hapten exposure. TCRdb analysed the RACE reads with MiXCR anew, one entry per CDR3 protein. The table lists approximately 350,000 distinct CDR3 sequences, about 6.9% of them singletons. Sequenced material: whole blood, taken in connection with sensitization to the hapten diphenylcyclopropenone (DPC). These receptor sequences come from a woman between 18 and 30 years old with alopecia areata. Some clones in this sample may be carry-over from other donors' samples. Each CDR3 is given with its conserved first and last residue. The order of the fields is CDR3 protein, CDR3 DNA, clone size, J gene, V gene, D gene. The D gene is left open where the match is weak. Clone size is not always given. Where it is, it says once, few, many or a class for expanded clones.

CDR3: CASSQQEKSSPLHF; DNA: TGTGCCAGCAGTCAACAGGAAAAAAGTTCACCCCTCCACTTT; size: -; J: TRBJ1-6; V: TRBV2; D: -
CDR3: CSALQGASNQPQHF; DNA: TGCAGTGCTTTACAGGGGGCGAGCAATCAGCCCCAGCATTTT; size: -; J: TRBJ1-5; V: TRBV20-1; D: TRBD1
CDR3: CASSPQLAITDTQYF; DNA: TGTGCCAGCAGCCCGCAGCTAGCCATCACAGATACGCAGTATTTT; size: few; J: TRBJ2-3; V: TRBV6-6; D: -
CDR3: CSAPGGEEYEQYF; DNA: TGCAGTGCCCCGGGGGGCGAGGAGTACGAGCAGTACTTC; size: -; J: TRBJ2-7; V: TRBV20-1; D: -
CDR3: CASSWSAGGTGELFF; DNA: TGTGCCAGCAGTTGGTCCGCGGGAGGGACCGGGGAGCTGTTTTTT; size: few; J: TRBJ2-2; V: TRBV6-6; D: TRBD2
CDR3: CASSGLGGTEAFF; DNA: TGTGCCAGCAGCGGACTGGGGGGCACTGAAGCTTTCTTT; size: few; J: TRBJ1-1; V: TRBV11-2; D: -
CDR3: CASSLGQNPAYEQYF; DNA: TGTGCCAGCAGTCTCGGACAGAATCCTGCCTACGAGCAGTACTTC; size: -; J: TRBJ2-7; V: TRBV7-9; D: -
CDR3: CASSQARTRTYEQYF; DNA: TGTGCCAGCAGCCAAGCCCGAACTAGGACCTACGAGCAGTACTTC; size: few; J: TRBJ2-7; V: TRBV3-1; D: -
CDR3: CATTLGTRNSPLHF; DNA: TGTGCCACTACACTTGGGACGAGAAATTCACCCCTCCACTTT; size: -; J: TRBJ1-6; V: TRBV6-6; D: -
CDR3: CASSDAGNTEAFF; DNA: TGCGCCAGCAGTGATGCAGGAAACACTGAAGCTTTCTTT; size: few; J: TRBJ1-1; V: TRBV5-1; D: -
CDR3: CATSEPLGDEQFF; DNA: TGTGCCACCAGTGAGCCATTGGGAGATGAGCAGTTCTTC; size: few; J: TRBJ2-1; V: TRBV24-1; D: -
CDR3: CASSLKVAGDEQFF; DNA: TGTGCCAGCAGCTTAAAAGTAGCGGGGGATGAGCAGTTCTTC; size: few; J: TRBJ2-1; V: TRBV7-3; D: TRBD2
CDR3: CASSYSRQEDDEQFF; DNA: TGTGCCAGCAGTTACTCCCGCCAAGAGGACGATGAGCAGTTCTTC; size: many; J: TRBJ2-1; V: TRBV6-7; D: -
CDR3: CATSSGFYEQYF; DNA: TGTGCCACCAGCAGTGGGTTCTACGAGCAGTACTTC; size: many; J: TRBJ2-7; V: TRBV15; D: -
CDR3: CATGDRGMNTEAFF; DNA: TGTGCCACAGGGGACCGGGGGATGAACACTGAAGCTTTCTTT; size: few; J: TRBJ1-1; V: TRBV5-6; D: -
CDR3: CASSAGLDRWITEAFF; DNA: TGTGCCAGCAGCGCGGGACTGGACAGGTGGATCACTGAAGCTTTCTTT; size: many; J: TRBJ1-1; V: TRBV5-6; D: TRBD1
CDR3: CASSLDGTGNYGYTF; DNA: TGTGCCAGCAGCTTAGATGGGACAGGGAACTATGGCTACACCTTC; size: -; J: TRBJ1-2; V: TRBV7-2; D: TRBD1
CDR3: CASSQDWGRADDYGYTF; DNA: TGCGCCAGCAGCCAAGATTGGGGCAGGGCCGATGACTATGGCTACACCTTC; size: many; J: TRBJ1-2; V: TRBV4-3; D: -
CDR3: CASSLGATGGLDTQYF; DNA: TGCGCCAGCAGCTTGGGGGCCACCGGAGGACTGGATACGCAGTATTTT; size: -; J: TRBJ2-3; V: TRBV5-1; D: -
CDR3: CASRLDTVNTEAFF; DNA: TGCGCCAGCAGACTAGACACCGTGAACACTGAAGCTTTCTTT; size: many; J: TRBJ1-1; V: TRBV10-2; D: -
CDR3: CASSAGDPALNSPLHF; DNA: TGTGCCAGCAGCGCCGGGGACCCGGCGTTGAATTCACCCCTCCACTTT; size: few; J: TRBJ1-6; V: TRBV6-5; D: -
CDR3: CASSLLPTVAGLGTQYF; DNA: TGTGCCAGCAGTCTCCTGCCGACGGTGGCCGGACTAGGGACCCAGTACTTC; size: -; J: TRBJ2-5; V: TRBV27; D: TRBD2
CDR3: CASSLMGGRREQFF; DNA: TGTGCCAGCAGCTTAATGGGGGGGCGGCGTGAGCAGTTCTTC; size: -; J: TRBJ2-1; V: TRBV11-3; D: -